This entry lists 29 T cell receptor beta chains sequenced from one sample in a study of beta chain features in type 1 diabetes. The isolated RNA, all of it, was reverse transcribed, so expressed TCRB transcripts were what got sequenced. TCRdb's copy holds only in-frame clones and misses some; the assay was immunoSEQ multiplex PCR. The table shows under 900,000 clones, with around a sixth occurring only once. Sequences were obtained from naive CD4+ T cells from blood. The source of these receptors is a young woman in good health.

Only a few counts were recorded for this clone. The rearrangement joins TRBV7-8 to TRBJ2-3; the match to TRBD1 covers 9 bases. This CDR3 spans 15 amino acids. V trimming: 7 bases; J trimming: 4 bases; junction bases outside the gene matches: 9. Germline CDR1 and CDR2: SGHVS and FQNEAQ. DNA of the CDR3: TGTGCCAGCACCTGGGACAGGGTAGCAGCAGATACGCAGTATTTT. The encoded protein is CASTWDRVAADTQYF.

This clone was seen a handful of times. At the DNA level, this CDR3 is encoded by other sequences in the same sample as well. In DNA form, the CDR3 reads TGCGCCAGCAGCTTGGGTCGGGACAGGTACACCGGGGAGCTGTTTTTT. Protein product: CASSLGRDRYTGELFF. The chain is built from TRBV5-1 and TRBJ2-2, with 8 bases aligning to TRBD1. The V segment lost 0 bases and the J segment 3 bases; nucleotides outside the gene matches: 4. Germline V CDR1 and CDR2: SGHRS, YFSETQ. The CDR3 consists of 16 residues.

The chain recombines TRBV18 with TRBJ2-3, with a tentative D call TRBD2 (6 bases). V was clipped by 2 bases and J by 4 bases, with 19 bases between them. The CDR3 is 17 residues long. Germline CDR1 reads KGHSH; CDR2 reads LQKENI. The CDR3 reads CASSPWESEAGSDTQYF. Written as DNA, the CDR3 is TGTGCCAGCTCACCATGGGAATCCGAAGCGGGCTCAGATACGCAGTATTTT.

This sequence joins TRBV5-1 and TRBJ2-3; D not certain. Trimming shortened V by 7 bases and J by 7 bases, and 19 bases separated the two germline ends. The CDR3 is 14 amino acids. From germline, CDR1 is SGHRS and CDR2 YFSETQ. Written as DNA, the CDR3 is TGCGCCAGCTCTGAGGCGAGCAAAGGGAATACGCAGTATTTT. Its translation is CASSEASKGNTQYF.

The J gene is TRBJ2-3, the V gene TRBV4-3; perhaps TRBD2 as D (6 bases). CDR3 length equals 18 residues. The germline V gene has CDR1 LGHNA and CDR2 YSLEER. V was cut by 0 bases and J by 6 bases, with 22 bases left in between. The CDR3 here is CASSQDLGARRERDTQYF. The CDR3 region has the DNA TGCGCCAGCAGCCAAGATCTTGGTGCGAGGCGGGAAAGGGATACGCAGTATTTT.

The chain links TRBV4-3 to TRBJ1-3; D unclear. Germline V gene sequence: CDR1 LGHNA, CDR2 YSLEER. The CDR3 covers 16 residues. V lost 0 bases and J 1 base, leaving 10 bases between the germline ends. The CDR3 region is CASSQDNFGSGNTIYF. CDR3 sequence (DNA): TGCGCCAGCAGCCAAGATAATTTCGGGTCTGGAAACACCATATATTTT.

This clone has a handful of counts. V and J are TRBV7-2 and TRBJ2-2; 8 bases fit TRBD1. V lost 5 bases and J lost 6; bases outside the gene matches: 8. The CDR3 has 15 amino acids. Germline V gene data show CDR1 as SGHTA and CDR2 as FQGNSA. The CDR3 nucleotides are TGTGCCAGCAGCCGAGACAGGGGTGGACCCGGGGAGCTGTTTTTT. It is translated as CASSRDRGGPGELFF. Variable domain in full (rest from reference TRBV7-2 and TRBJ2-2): GAGVSQSPSNKVTEKGKDVELRCDPISGHTALYWYRQSLGQGLEFLIYFQGNSAPDKSGLPSDRFSAERTGGSVSTLTIQRTQQEDSAVYLCASSRDRGGPGELFFGEGSRLTVL.

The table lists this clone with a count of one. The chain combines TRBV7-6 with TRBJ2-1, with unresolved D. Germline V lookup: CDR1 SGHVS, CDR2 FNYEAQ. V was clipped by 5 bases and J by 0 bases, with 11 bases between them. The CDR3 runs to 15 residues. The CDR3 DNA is TGTGCCAGCAGCGCGTCGTCGGGCTCCTACAATGAGCAGTTCTTC. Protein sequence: CASSASSGSYNEQFF.

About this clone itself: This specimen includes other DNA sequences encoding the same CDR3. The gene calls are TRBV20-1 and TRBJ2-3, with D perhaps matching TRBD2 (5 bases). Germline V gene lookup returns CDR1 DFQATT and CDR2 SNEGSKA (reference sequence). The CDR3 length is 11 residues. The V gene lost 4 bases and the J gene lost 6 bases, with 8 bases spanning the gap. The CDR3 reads CSATRGDTQYF. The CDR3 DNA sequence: TGCAGTGCTACTCGCGGGGATACGCAGTATTTT.

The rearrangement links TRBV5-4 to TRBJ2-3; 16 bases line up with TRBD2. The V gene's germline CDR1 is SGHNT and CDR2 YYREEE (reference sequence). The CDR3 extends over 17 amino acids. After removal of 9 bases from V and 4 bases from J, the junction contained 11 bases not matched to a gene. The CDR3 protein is CAMPGTSGRARPDTQYF. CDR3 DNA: TGTGCCATGCCGGGGACTAGCGGGAGGGCCCGGCCAGATACGCAGTATTTT.

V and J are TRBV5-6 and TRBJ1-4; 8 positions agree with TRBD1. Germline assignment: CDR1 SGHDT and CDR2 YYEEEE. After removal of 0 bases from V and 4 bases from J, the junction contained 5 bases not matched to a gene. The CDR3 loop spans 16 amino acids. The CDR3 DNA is TGTGCCAGCAGCTTGGGACAGGGGCGAGTTAATGAAAAACTGTTTTTT. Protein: CASSLGQGRVNEKLFF.

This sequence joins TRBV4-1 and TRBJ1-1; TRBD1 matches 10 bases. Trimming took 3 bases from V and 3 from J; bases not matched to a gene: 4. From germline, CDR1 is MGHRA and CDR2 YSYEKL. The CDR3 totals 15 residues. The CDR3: CASSQAGTGDTEAFF. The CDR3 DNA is TGCGCCAGCAGCCAGGCCGGGACAGGGGACACTGAAGCTTTCTTT.

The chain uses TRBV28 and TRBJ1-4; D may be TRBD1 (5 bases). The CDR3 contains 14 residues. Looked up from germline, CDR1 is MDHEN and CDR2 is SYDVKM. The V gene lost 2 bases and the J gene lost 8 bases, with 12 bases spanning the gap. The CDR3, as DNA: TGTGCCAGCAGTTTAAGCAGGGAGCTGGAAAAACTGTTTTTT. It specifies CASSLSRELEKLFF. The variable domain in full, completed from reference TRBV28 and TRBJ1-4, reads DVKVTQSSRYLVKRTGEKVFLECVQDMDHENMFWYRQDPGLGLRLIYFSYDVKMKEKGDIPEGYSVSREKKERFSLILESASTNQTSMYLCASSLSRELEKLFFGSGTQLSVL.

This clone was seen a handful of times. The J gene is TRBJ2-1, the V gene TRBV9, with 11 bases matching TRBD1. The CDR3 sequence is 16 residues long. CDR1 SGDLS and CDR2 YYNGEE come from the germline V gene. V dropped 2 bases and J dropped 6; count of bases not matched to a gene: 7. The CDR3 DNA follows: TGTGCCAGCAGCGTGATGGGACAGGGGGGAACCAATGAGCAGTTCTTC. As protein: CASSVMGQGGTNEQFF.

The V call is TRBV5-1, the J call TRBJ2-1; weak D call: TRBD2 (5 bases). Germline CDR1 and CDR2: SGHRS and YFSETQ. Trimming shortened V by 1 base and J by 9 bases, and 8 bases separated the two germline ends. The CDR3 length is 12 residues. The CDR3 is CASSLSEGEQFF. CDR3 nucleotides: TGCGCCAGCAGCTTGAGCGAGGGTGAGCAGTTCTTC.

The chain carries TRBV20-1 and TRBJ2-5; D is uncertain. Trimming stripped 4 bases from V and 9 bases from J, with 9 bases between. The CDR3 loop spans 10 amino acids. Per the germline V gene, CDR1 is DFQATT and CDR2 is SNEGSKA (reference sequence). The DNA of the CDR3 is TGCAGTGCTAATAAGCTCTCCCAGTACTTC. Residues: CSANKLSQYF.

This CDR3 reads CAAKLRQSSTDTQYF. The CDR3 DNA reads as TGTGCCGCCAAGCTTAGACAGAGTAGCACAGATACGCAGTATTTT. This chain uses TRBV7-9 with TRBJ2-3; maybe TRBD1 (5 bases). This CDR3 has 15 residues. V gave up 11 bases and J gave up 0 bases, with 18 bases separating them. Germline V lookup: CDR1 SEHNR, CDR2 FQNEAQ (reference sequence).

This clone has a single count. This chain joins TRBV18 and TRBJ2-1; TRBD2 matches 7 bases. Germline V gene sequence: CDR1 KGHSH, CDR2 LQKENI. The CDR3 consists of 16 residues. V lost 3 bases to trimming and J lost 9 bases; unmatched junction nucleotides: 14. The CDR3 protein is CASSPQGTFPGGEQFF. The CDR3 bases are TGTGCCAGCTCACCCCAAGGGACTTTTCCGGGAGGTGAGCAGTTCTTC.

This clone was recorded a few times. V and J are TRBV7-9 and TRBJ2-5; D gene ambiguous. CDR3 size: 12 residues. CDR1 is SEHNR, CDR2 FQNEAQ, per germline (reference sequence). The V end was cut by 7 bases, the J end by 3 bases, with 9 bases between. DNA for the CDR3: TGTGCCAGCAATCGCAGGAAAGAGACCCAGTACTTC. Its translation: CASNRRKETQYF. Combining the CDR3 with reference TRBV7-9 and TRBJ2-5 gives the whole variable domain DTGVSQNPRHKITKRGQNVTFRCDPISEHNRLYWYRQTLGQGPEFLTYFQNEAQLEKSRLLSDRFSAERPKGSFSTLEIQRTEQGDSAMYLCASNRRKETQYFGPGTRLLVL.

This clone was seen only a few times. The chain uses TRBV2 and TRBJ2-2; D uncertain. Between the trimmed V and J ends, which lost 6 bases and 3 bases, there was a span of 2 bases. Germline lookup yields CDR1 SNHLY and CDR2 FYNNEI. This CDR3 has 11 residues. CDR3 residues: CASSHTGELFF. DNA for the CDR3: TGTGCCAGCAGCCACACCGGGGAGCTGTTTTTT.

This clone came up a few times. The CDR3 spells CASSKDLRDSGNEQFF. CDR3 sequence (DNA): TGTGCCAGCAGCAAAGACTTGCGGGACTCAGGTAATGAGCAGTTCTTC. The V gene is TRBV21-1, the J gene TRBJ2-1; TRBD2 was called by the table and not checked on the DNA. TRBV21-1 is classified as a pseudogene. The CDR3 is 16 residues long.

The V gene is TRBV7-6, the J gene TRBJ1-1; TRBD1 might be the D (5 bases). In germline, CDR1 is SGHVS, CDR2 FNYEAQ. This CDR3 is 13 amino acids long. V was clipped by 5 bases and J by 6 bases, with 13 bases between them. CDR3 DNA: TGTGCCAGCAGCCATGGAACGGGGGCTGAAGCTTTCTTT. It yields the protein CASSHGTGAEAFF.

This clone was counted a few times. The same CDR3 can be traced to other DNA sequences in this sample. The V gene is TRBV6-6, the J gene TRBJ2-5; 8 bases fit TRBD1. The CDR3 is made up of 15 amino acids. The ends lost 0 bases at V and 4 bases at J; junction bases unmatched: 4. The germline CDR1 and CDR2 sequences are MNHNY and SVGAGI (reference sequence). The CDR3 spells CASSYSGTGGETQYF. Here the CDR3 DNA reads TGTGCCAGCAGTTACTCCGGGACAGGCGGAGAGACCCAGTACTTC.

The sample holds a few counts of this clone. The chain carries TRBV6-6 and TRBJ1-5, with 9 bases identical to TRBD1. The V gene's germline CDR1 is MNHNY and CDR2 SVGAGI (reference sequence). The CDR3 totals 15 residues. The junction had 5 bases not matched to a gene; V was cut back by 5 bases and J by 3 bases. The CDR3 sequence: CASSLTGGNNQPQHF. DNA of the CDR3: TGTGCCAGCAGTCTGACAGGGGGGAACAATCAGCCCCAGCATTTT.

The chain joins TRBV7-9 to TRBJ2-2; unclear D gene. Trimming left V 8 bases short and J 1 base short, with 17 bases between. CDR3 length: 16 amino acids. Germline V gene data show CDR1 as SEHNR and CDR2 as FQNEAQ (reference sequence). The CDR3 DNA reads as TGTGCCAGCCCCCCGTCCCACGGGTTGAACACCGGGGAGCTGTTTTTT. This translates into CASPPSHGLNTGELFF.

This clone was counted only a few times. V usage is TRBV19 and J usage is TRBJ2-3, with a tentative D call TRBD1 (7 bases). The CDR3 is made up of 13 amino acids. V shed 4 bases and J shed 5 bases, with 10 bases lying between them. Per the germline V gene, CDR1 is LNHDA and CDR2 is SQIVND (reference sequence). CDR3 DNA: TGTGCCAGTAGTAACAGGGGAGGAGATACGCAGTATTTT. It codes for CASSNRGGDTQYF. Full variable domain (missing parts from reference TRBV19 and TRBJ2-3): DGGITQSPKYLFRKEGQNVTLSCEQNLNHDAMYWYRQDPGQGLRLIYYSQIVNDFQKGDIAEGYSVSREKKESFPLTVTSAQKNPTAFYLCASSNRGGDTQYFGPGTRLTVL.

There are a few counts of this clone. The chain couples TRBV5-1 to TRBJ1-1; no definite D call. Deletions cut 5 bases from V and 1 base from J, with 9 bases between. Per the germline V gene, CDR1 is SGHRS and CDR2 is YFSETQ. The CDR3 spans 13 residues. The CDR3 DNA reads TGCGCCAGCAGTAAACTCCGGAACACTGAAGCTTTCTTT. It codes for CASSKLRNTEAFF.

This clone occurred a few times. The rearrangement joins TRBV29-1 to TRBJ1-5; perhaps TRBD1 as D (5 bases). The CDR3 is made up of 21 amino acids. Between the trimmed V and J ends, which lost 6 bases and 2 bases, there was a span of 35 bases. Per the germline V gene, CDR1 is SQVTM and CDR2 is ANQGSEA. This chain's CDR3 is CSVNTGRGCSAICRGNQPQHF. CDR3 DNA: TGCAGCGTCAATACGGGTCGGGGGTGTTCCGCGATTTGTCGCGGCAATCAGCCCCAGCATTTT.

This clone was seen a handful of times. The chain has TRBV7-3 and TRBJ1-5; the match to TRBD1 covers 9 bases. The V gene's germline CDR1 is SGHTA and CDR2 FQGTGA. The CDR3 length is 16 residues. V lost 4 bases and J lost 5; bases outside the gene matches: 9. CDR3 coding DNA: TGTGCCAGCAGCTCATCACAGGGGGCCCTTCATCAGCCCCAGCATTTT. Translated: CASSSSQGALHQPQHF.